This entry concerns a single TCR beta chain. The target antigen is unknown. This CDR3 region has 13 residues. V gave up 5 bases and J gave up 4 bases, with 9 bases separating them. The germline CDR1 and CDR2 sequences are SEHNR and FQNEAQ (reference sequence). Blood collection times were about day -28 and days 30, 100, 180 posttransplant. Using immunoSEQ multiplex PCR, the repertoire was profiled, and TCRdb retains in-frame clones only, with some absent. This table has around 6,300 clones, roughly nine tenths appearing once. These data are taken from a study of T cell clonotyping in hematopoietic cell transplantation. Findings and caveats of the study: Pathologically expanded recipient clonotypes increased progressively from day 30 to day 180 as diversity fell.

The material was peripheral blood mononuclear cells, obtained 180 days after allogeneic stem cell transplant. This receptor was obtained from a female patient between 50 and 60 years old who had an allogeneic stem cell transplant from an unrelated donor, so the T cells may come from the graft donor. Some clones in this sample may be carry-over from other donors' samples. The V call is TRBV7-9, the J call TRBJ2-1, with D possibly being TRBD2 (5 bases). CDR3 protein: CASSAGNYNEQFF. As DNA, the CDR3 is TGTGCCAGCAGCGCCGGGAATTACAATGAGCAGTTCTTC. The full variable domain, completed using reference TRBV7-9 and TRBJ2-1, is DTGVSQNPRHKITKRGQNVTFRCDPISEHNRLYWYRQTLGQGPEFLTYFQNEAQLEKSRLLSDRFSAERPKGSFSTLEIQRTEQGDSAMYLCASSAGNYNEQFFGPGTRLTVL.